This T cell receptor beta chain was sequenced for a study of response to subunit inactivated influenza vaccine. With V trimmed by 4 bases and J by 3 bases, 12 bases remained unmatched. This CDR3 is built from 17 residues. Germline V gene sequence: CDR1 SGHDT, CDR2 YYEEEE. A single record per CDR3 protein comes from TCRdb applying MiXCR to the RT-PCR reads. The profile covers 450,000 to 550,000 distinct CDR3 sequences, with 25% appearing a single time and about 1.9% taken by the ten largest. There are a few counts of this clonotype. This chain joins TRBV5-6 and TRBJ2-1; TRBD1 aligns across 8 bases. Sequenced here: CD4+ T cells sorted from PBMCs, sampled roughly 5 days after vaccination. The clonotype was recovered from a man aged 50 or older who received an inactivated influenza vaccine. The CDR3 bases are TGTGCCAGCAGCCGAATGACCGGGACAGGACACTACAATGAGCAGTTCTTC. Its translation is CASSRMTGTGHYNEQFF. Full variable domain (remainder filled in from reference TRBV5-6 and TRBJ2-1): DAGVTQSPTHLIKTRGQQVTLRCSPKSGHDTVSWYQQALGQGPQFIFQYYEEEERQRGNFPDRFSGHQFPNYSSELNVNALLLGDSALYLCASSRMTGTGHYNEQFFGPGTRLTVL.